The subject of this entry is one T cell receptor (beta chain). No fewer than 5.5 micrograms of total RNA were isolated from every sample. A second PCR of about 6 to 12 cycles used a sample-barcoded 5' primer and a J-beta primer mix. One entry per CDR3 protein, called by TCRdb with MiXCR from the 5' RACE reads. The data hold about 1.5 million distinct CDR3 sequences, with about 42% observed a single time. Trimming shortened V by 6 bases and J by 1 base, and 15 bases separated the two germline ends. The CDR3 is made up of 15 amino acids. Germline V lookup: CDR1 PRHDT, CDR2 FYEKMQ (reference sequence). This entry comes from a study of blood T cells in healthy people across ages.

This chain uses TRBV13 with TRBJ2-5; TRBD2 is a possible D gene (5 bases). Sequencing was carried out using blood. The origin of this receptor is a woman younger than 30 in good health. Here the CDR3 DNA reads TGTGCCAGCAGTTCGGAACGAGCGGTCCAAGAGACCCAGTACTTC. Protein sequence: CASSSERAVQETQYF.